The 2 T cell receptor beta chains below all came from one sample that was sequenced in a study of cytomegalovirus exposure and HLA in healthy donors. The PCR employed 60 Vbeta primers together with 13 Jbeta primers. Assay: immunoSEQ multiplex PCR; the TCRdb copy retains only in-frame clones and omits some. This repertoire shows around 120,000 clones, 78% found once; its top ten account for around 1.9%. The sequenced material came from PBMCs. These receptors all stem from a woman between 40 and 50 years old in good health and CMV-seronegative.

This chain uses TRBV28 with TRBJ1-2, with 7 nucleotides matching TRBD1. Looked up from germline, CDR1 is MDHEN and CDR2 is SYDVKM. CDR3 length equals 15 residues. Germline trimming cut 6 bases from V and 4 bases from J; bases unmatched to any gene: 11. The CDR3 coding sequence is TGTGCCAGCAGGCGAACAGGGGTTGAAGGCTATGGCTACACCTTC. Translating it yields CASRRTGVEGYGYTF.

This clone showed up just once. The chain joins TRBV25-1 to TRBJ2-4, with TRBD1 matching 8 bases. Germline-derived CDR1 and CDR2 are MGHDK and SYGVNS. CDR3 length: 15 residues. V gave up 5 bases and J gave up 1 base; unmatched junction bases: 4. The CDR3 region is CASSPGGSAKNIQYF. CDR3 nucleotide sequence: TGTGCCAGCAGTCCAGGGGGCAGTGCCAAAAACATTCAGTACTTC. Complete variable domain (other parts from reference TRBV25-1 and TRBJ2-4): EADIYQTPRYLVIGTGKKITLECSQTMGHDKMYWYQQDPGMELHLIHYSYGVNSTEKGDLSSESTVSRIRTEHFPLTLESARPSHTSQYLCASSPGGSAKNIQYFGAGTRLSVL.